This TCR beta chain was captured by sequencing in a study of blood T cell repertoires in COVID-19. Across the study: The United States, Italy and Spain were the sources of the acute and convalescent COVID-19 samples. The cDNA or gDNA used as material had been derived from T cells, B-cell-depleted T cells, or PBMCs.

CDR3 length: 13 amino acids. From germline, CDR1 is ENHRY and CDR2 SYGVKD. Trimming cost V 0 bases and J 7 bases, with 9 bases left between them. Original processing methods: Amplification of reference gene primers provided the estimated nucleated cell counts. Profiled with immunoSEQ multiplex PCR; TCRdb holds only in-frame clones, not every one. The V and J calls and clone size are taken from that table; D and trimming were inferred from the DNA. The sample carries hundreds of thousands of clones, roughly 90% recorded once. Material for sequencing was peripheral blood. The sequence came from a man in his 60s who had recovered from COVID-19. The J gene is TRBJ1-1, the V gene TRBV10-3; D remains ambiguous. The CDR3 DNA follows: TGTGCCATCAGTGAGTCCACGGGAGGTGAAGCTTTCTTT. Its protein is CAISESTGGEAFF.